This T cell receptor beta chain originates from a study of cytomegalovirus exposure and HLA in healthy donors. General study findings and limits: Earlier analysis looked at TCR beta V segments, and most were productive about 87% or about 30% of the time. Another analysis was done later, and it associated approximately 17,000 TCR beta sequences with HLA alleles at 0.05 false discovery rate. The majority of CMV-associated TCR beta chains were reported as apparently HLA-restricted in a later analysis.

On this clone: No antigen is known for it.

It was with 60 Vbeta and 13 Jbeta primers that the PCR ran. Some clones are missing from TCRdb's copy, which holds only in-frame ones; the method was immunoSEQ multiplex PCR. This sample has roughly 230,000 clones, with 85% found just once. This sequence originates from a girl aged 2 to 9 in good health and CMV-seronegative. Sequenced: PBMCs.

The CDR3 nucleotides are TGTGCCAGCAGTTACTCGACAGCCCTGGGCACTGAAGCTTTCTTT. Translation gives CASSYSTALGTEAFF. This rearrangement joins TRBV6-6 to TRBJ1-1; weak D call: TRBD1 (5 bases). The V gene lost 0 bases and the J gene lost 4 bases, with 12 bases spanning the gap. The germline V gene has CDR1 MNHNY and CDR2 SVGAGI (reference sequence). The CDR3 runs to 15 residues.